This is a list of T cell receptor beta chains from one sample in a study of blood T cell repertoires in COVID-19. The table came from immunoSEQ multiplex PCR; TCRdb's copy has only in-frame clones and leaves some out. The sample records 150,000 to 200,000 clones, roughly 82% being singletons. The sequenced sample was peripheral blood. Receptors originate from a woman aged 25 to 39 with acute or convalescent COVID-19. CDR3s include the opening cysteine and the closing phenylalanine or tryptophan. A D gene is named only where the DNA matches it firmly. A clone size is listed for some rows: how often the clone was seen (once, few, many), or a class if it is expanded.

>TRBJ1-2|-|TRBD1|10|TRBV29-1
TGCAGCGTCGACAGGGATGGCTACACCTTC
CSVDRDGYTF
>TRBJ1-4|few|-|15|TRBV19
TGTGCCAGTAGTACACAGACAGGATTGGAGGAAAAACTGTTTTTT
CASSTQTGLEEKLFF
>TRBJ2-1|-|TRBD1|16|TRBV18
TGTGCCAGCTCAAAGAAGACAGGGGGCGCCGGCAATGAGCAGTTCTTC
CASSKKTGGAGNEQFF
>TRBJ2-1|-|TRBD2|16|TRBV27
TGTGCCAGCAGTCCCCCGTTGGCGGGAGCCTACAATGAGCAGTTCTTC
CASSPPLAGAYNEQFF
>TRBJ2-2|-|TRBD2|16|TRBV6-2/TRBV6-3
TGTGCCAGCAGCCAGGGACTAGCGGCAGACACCGGGGAGCTGTTTTTT
CASSQGLAADTGELFF
>TRBJ2-1|-|TRBD2|14|TRBV7-9
TGTGCCAGCAGCTTAAGCGGGAGTAGAAATGAGCAGTTCTTC
CASSLSGSRNEQFF
>TRBJ2-7|-|-|11|TRBV3-1/TRBV3-2
TGTGCCAGCAGCCAAGCGGGACAACCATCGTTC
CASSQAGQPSF
>TRBJ1-4|-|-|15|TRBV7-2
TGTGCCAGCAGCCATGGGGGGGCAACTAATGAAAAACTGTTTTTT
CASSHGGATNEKLFF
>TRBJ1-2|once|TRBD1|13|TRBV12-3/TRBV12-4
TGTGCCAGCAGTTCCCGGACAGGTTTGGGCTACACCTTC
CASSSRTGLGYTF
>TRBJ2-3|-|TRBD1|20|TRBV29-1
TGCAGCGTGATCCGTGGGGGACAGGGTTGGACCCGCTATAGAAGCTATACGCAGTATTTT
CSVIRGGQGWTRYRSYTQYF
>TRBJ1-2|-|-|12|TRBV15
TGTGCCACCAGCAGAAACAGGGCTGGCTACACCTTC
CATSRNRAGYTF
>TRBJ1-2|-|-|15|TRBV2
TGTGCCAGCATCCGGGACAACCTTTCTAACTATGGCTACACCTTC
CASIRDNLSNYGYTF
>TRBJ1-3|-|TRBD1|13|TRBV28
TGTGCCAGCAACAGGGGGAGAGGAAACACCATATATTTT
CASNRGRGNTIYF
>TRBJ1-5|-|-|16|TRBV6-6
TGTGCCAGCAGTACCGAGGGCCCCCTCCAAAATCAGCCCCAGCATTTT
CASSTEGPLQNQPQHF
>TRBJ2-7|-|-|12|TRBV14
TGTGCCAGCAGCCCGGACATCTACGAGCAGTACTTC
CASSPDIYEQYF
>TRBJ2-3|-|TRBD2|14|TRBV6-6
TGTGCCAGCAGATACGGACTAGCCACAGATACGCAGTATTTT
CASRYGLATDTQYF
>TRBJ2-7|-|-|13|TRBV6-5
TGTGCCAGCAGGCGAGACAGGTACTACGAGCAGTACTTC
CASRRDRYYEQYF
>TRBJ1-1|-|-|13|TRBV6-4
TGTGCCAGCAGTATGGAGTTGAACACTGAAGCTTTCTTT
CASSMELNTEAFF
>TRBJ2-7|-|-|17|TRBV19
TGTGCCAGTAGTATAGTAGGCGGCTCGGCAGGGTCCTACGAGCAGTACTTC
CASSIVGGSAGSYEQYF
>TRBJ2-3|-|TRBD2|15|TRBV30
TGTGCCTGGACTGAGACTAGCGGGGGCCCCCATACGCAGTATTTT
CAWTETSGGPHTQYF
>TRBJ2-2|-|-|15|TRBV19
TGTGCCAGTAGTATCGGAGGTTGGAACACCGGGGAGCTGTTTTTT
CASSIGGWNTGELFF
>TRBJ2-3|once|TRBD1|15|TRBV10-3
TGTGCCATCAGGACAGGGGGCGCAAGCACAGATACGCAGTATTTT
CAIRTGGASTDTQYF
>TRBJ1-2|-|-|16|TRBV9
TGTGCCAGCAGCGTAGTATCGGGGGGGCAGGCTGATGGCTACACCTTC
CASSVVSGGQADGYTF
>TRBJ2-1|-|TRBD1|14|TRBV19
TGTGCCAGTAGTCGGACAGGGGATAACAATGAGCAGTTCTTC
CASSRTGDNNEQFF
>TRBJ2-4|-|TRBD1|11|TRBV20-1
TGCAGTGCTAGAGGAAGGCAGGGGGCATACTTC
CSARGRQGAYF
>TRBJ2-7|-|TRBD2|17|TRBV7-2
TGTGCCAGCAGCTTAGGTGTGACTAGCGGGAGAGGGTACGAGCAGTACTTC
CASSLGVTSGRGYEQYF
>TRBJ1-1|-|-|15|TRBV3-1/TRBV3-2
TGTGCCAGCAGCGGCTACCGGGGGGTGAACACTGAAGCTTTCTTT
CASSGYRGVNTEAFF
>TRBJ1-4|-|TRBD1|13|TRBV24-1
TGTGCCACCAGCCTACAGGGGGATGAAAAACTGTTTTTT
CATSLQGDEKLFF
>TRBJ1-2|-|-|13|TRBV6-1
TGTGCCAGCAGTGAACTGGGCGAGTATGGCTACACCTTC
CASSELGEYGYTF
>TRBJ1-1|-|TRBD1|17|TRBV14
TGTGCCAGCAGCCAACTCGGGCAGGGGGATTGGAACACTGAAGCTTTCTTT
CASSQLGQGDWNTEAFF
>TRBJ1-2|-|TRBD1|16|TRBV28
TGTGCCAGCACCAAAACGAACAGGGGTAAAAGGAGCGGCTACACCTTC
CASTKTNRGKRSGYTF